This T cell receptor (beta chain) was identified during a study of glioma-infiltrating T cells. Across the whole study: Samples included WHO grade II oligodendrogliomas or astrocytomas and initial-diagnosis grade IV glioblastomas. Dexamethasone exposure before glioma surgery was limited to six or fewer days. Study-wide findings and caveats: Shared blood CDR3 signature motifs marked patients with low tissue-blood divergence.

Using RNA template, CDR3s of TCR alpha and beta were amplified with iRepertoire arm-PCR. One-step reverse transcription and amplification started from around 100-400 ng of tissue mRNA or PBMC total RNA. TCRdb ran MiXCR on the multiplex PCR reads and lists one entry per CDR3 protein. The data contain roughly 350,000 distinct CDR3 sequences, roughly two fifths of them singletons. A note on this clonotype: As yet, its antigen is unknown.

The specimen sequenced was glioma tissue, nonneoplastic brain tissue, or PBMCs (not recorded which). The receptor's source is a human donor with low-grade glioma or glioblastoma, undergoing nonglioma brain surgery, or in good health (not recorded which).

DNA for the CDR3: TGTGCCAGCAGTGAGAGAGCGGGAGGGCCGGGAGATACGCAGTATTTT. Translation: CASSERAGGPGDTQYF. The chain uses TRBV27 and TRBJ2-3; 10 bases agree with TRBD2. V shed 5 bases, J shed 5 bases, and the junction held 10 bases outside the gene matches. This CDR3 has 16 amino acids. In germline, CDR1 is MNHEY, CDR2 SMNVEV (reference sequence).